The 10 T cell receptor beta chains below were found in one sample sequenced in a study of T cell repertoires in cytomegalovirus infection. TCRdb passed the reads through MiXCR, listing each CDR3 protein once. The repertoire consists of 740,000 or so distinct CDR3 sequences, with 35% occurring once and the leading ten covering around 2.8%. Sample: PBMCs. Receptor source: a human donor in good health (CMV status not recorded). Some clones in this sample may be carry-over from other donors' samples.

The CDR3 nucleotides read TGTGCCAGCAGCGGTTCGGGAGAAACCTACGAGCAGTACTTC. Amino acid sequence: CASSGSGETYEQYF. The genes are TRBV11-2 and TRBJ2-7; a weak D match, TRBD2 (6 bases). Germline-derived CDR1 and CDR2 are SGHAT and FQNNGV. CDR3 size: 14 residues. The germline V and J ends were trimmed by 5 bases and 2 bases, with 13 bases remaining between them.

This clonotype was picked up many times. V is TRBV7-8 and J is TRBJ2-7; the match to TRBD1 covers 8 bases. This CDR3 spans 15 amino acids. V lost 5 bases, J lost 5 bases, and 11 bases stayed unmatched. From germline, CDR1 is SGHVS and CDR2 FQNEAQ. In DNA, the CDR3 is TGTGCCAGCAGCCGGAACGGACAGGGTTATGACGAGCAGTACTTC. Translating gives CASSRNGQGYDEQYF.

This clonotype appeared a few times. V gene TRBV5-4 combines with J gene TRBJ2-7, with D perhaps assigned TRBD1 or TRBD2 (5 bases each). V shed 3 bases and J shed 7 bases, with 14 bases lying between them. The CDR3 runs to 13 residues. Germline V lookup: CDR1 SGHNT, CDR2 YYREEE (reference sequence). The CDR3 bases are TGTGCCAGCAGCTCACCAGGTTGGGGGGAGCAGTACTTC. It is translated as CASSSPGWGEQYF.

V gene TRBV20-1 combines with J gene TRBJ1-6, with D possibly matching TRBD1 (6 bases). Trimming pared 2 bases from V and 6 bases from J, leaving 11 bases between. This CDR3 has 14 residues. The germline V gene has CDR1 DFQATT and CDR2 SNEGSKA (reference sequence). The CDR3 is CSARYNRANSPLHF. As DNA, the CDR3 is TGCAGTGCTAGATATAACAGGGCTAATTCACCCCTCCACTTT.

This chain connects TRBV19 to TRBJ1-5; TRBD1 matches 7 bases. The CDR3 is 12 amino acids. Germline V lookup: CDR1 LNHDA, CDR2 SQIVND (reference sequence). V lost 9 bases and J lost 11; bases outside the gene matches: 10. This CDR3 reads CASHSMQGAQHF. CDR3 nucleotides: TGTGCCAGCCATTCGATGCAGGGGGCCCAGCATTTT.

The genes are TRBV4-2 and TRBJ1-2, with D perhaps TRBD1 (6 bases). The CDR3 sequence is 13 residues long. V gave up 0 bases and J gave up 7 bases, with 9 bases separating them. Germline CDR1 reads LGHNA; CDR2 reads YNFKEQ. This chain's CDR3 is CASSQDNRVGYTF. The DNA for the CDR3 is TGTGCCAGCAGCCAAGACAACAGGGTTGGCTACACCTTC.

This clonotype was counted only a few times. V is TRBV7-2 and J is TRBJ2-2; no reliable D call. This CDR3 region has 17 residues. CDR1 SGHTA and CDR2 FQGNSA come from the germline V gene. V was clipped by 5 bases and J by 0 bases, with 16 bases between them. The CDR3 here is CASSRFRTASNTGELFF. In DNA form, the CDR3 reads TGTGCCAGCAGCCGATTCAGGACGGCGTCGAACACCGGGGAGCTGTTTTTT.

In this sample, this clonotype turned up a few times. CDR3 loop: CASSYHTGYPERGGYGYTF. In DNA, the CDR3 is TGTGCCAGCAGTTATCATACAGGGTATCCGGAACGGGGGGGCTATGGCTACACCTTC. The rearrangement joins TRBV6-5 to TRBJ1-2; maybe TRBD1 (6 bases). V was pared by 3 bases and J by 4 bases, with 27 bases between. Germline loops: CDR1 MNHEY, CDR2 SVGAGI. This CDR3 has 19 amino acids.

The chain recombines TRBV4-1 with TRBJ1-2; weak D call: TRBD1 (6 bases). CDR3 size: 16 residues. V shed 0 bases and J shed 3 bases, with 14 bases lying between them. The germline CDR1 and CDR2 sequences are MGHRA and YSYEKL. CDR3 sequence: CASSQEIPGEDYGYTF. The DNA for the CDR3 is TGCGCCAGCAGCCAAGAAATTCCAGGGGAAGACTATGGCTACACCTTC.

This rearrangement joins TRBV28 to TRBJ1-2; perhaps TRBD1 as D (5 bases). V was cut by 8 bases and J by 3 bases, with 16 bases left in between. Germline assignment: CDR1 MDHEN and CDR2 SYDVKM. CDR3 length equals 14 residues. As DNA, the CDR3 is TGTGCCAGCTTCCCGGCCAGGGAAGACTATGGCTACACCTTC. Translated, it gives CASFPAREDYGYTF.